This is a list of T cell receptor beta chains from one sample in a study of T cell responses to AZD1222 COVID-19 vaccine. The assay was immunoSEQ multiplex PCR, and TCRdb's table has in-frame clones only and misses some. Here the sample spans tens of thousands of clones, roughly 90% being singletons. Sequenced here: peripheral blood, sampled on day 0 of AZD1222 vaccination. The receptors were gathered from an adult in good health. Both conserved end residues are part of each CDR3. Clone size is given for some rows only: seen once, a few or many times, or a class if the clone is expanded.

CDR3: CASSQVRLAGTHEQYF; V: TRBV4-1; length: 16; size: .
CDR3: CASSLREETGLGGGYTF; V: TRBV7-8; length: 17; size: .
CDR3: CASHPAGTGGFTGELFF; V: TRBV19; length: 17; size: .
CDR3: CASRKNTEAFF; V: TRBV6-5; length: 11; size: .
CDR3: CASSLFSEQYF; V: TRBV5-6; length: 11; size: .
CDR3: CASSLQNTGELFF; V: TRBV5-1; length: 13; size: .
CDR3: CSARTGFTDTQYF; V: TRBV29-1; length: 13; size: .
CDR3: CASSDTGYQPQHF; V: TRBV2; length: 13; size: .
CDR3: CASSLTLAGELFF; V: TRBV7-3; length: 13; size: .
CDR3: CASTPGQGSNEQFF; V: TRBV10-1; length: 14; size: few
CDR3: CASSSPSNTEAFF; V: TRBV5-1; length: 13; size: .
CDR3: CASSLAYEQYF; V: TRBV5-5; length: 11; size: .
CDR3: CASSPSQTGTNQPQHF; V: TRBV27; length: 16; size: .
CDR3: CASSPYTGELFF; V: TRBV5-8; length: 12; size: .
CDR3: CASSSSTGGNTIYF; V: TRBV7-2; length: 14; size: .
CDR3: CASSYRAGETQYF; V: TRBV6-5; length: 13; size: .
CDR3: CASRARVNTEAFF; V: TRBV19; length: 13; size: .
CDR3: CASSTPLGGIIIGELFF; V: TRBV19; length: 17; size: .
CDR3: CASSQDSGGRNTIYF; V: TRBV14; length: 15; size: .
CDR3: CASSYPRTGAGGEQYF; V: TRBV6-2/TRBV6-3; length: 16; size: .
CDR3: CASSVVGMGEAFF; V: TRBV9; length: 13; size: .
CDR3: CAINRVTSTGELFF; V: TRBV7-9; length: 14; size: once
CDR3: CASSLEQGYEQYF; V: TRBV12-3/TRBV12-4; length: 13; size: once
CDR3: CASSLNPRLAGDTQYF; V: TRBV7-3; length: 16; size: .
CDR3: CASSAEGFQTEAFF; V: TRBV5-8; length: 14; size: .
CDR3: CASSFRVDQPQHF; V: TRBV27; length: 13; size: .
CDR3: CASSGDGQPQHF; V: TRBV7-2; length: 12; size: .
CDR3: CASSRTVPGELFF; V: TRBV14; length: 13; size: few
CDR3: CASSPLSGICNQPQHF; V: TRBV23-1; length: 16; size: .
CDR3: CASSGMGVSGPISGNTIYF; V: TRBV2; length: 19; size: .
CDR3: CASSTGTYKANVLTF; V: TRBV7-3; length: 15; size: .
CDR3: CASSFGVGQGGHTGELFF; V: TRBV19; length: 18; size: .
CDR3: CASTVTEYNPYEQYF; V: TRBV7-6; length: 15; size: .
CDR3: CASSVRGQVNEKLFF; V: TRBV9; length: 15; size: once
CDR3: CASSIRGSGGRVQPQHF; V: TRBV19; length: 17; size: few
CDR3: CATSDPGRGTEAFF; V: TRBV24-1; length: 14; size: .
CDR3: CASSPPSIQNTGELFF; V: TRBV18; length: 16; size: .
CDR3: CASSYSASGRIGEQYF; V: TRBV6-5; length: 16; size: once
CDR3: CASSQKGTEAFF; V: TRBV4-1; length: 12; size: once
CDR3: CASSLSGTGDIQYF; V: TRBV5-1; length: 14; size: .
CDR3: CASSLFGDTSNTGELFF; V: TRBV27; length: 17; size: .
CDR3: CASMPDSDSYEQYF; V: TRBV2; length: 14; size: .
CDR3: CASSLSYSTGVGEKLFF; V: TRBV7-9; length: 17; size: .